The rows below give T cell receptor beta chains drawn from one sample of a study of lymphopenia after photon versus proton radiotherapy. The data were produced by immunoSEQ multiplex PCR, yet TCRdb's version contains in-frame clones alone and is incomplete. This table has 55,000 to 70,000 clones, around 90% appearing once. This sample comprised peripheral blood, obtained from a patient treated with photon-based radiotherapy. The receptors derive from a woman between 40 and 55 years old with cholangiocarcinoma. CDR3s include the opening cysteine and the closing phenylalanine or tryptophan. A D gene is named only where the DNA matches it firmly. For some rows the clone size is stated as once, few or many, or as a class when expanded; others skip it.

TRBV19	TRBJ2-2	TRBD2	-	TGTGCCAGTAGTTCCACGACTAGCGGGAAGGCAGGGGAGCTGTTTTTT	CASSSTTSGKAGELFF
TRBV6-1	TRBJ2-5	-	-	TGTGCCAGCAGTGAAGCCGTGGGCCAGCAAGAGACCCAGTACTTC	CASSEAVGQQETQYF
TRBV27	TRBJ1-3	-	-	TGTGCCAGCAGTCCCTACCTCGGGGGGGTGGACTCTGGAAACACCATATATTTT	CASSPYLGGVDSGNTIYF
TRBV9	TRBJ2-1	-	-	TGTGCCAGCAGCGTAGGTGGTAACCCCTACAATGAGCAGTTCTTC	CASSVGGNPYNEQFF
TRBV14	TRBJ1-2	TRBD1	-	TGTGCCAGCAGCCGACGGGACAGGGCCCCTCTTGATGGCTACACCTTC	CASSRRDRAPLDGYTF
TRBV25-1	TRBJ1-2	TRBD1	once	TGTGCCAGCAGTGAAGTAGGACAGGGCGCCTATGGCTACACCTTC	CASSEVGQGAYGYTF
TRBV25-1	TRBJ1-4	TRBD1	once	TGTGCCAGCAGTAACACAGGGGCGAATGAAAAACTGTTTTTT	CASSNTGANEKLFF
TRBV28	TRBJ2-1	-	-	TGTGCCAGCAGTTTAATAGTGGGGGACAATGAGCAGTTCTTC	CASSLIVGDNEQFF
TRBV18	TRBJ1-3	-	-	TGTGCCAGCTCACTCTCCGCAGGGAAAACTGGAAACACCATATATTTT	CASSLSAGKTGNTIYF
TRBV18	TRBJ2-2	-	-	TGTGCCAGCTCACCAATGGAAGGTACCGGGGAGCTGTTTTTT	CASSPMEGTGELFF
TRBV27	TRBJ2-5	TRBD1	-	TGTGCCAGCAGGGCCTATGGGACAGGGAGGCAAGAGACCCAGTACTTC	CASRAYGTGRQETQYF
TRBV18	TRBJ2-7	TRBD1	-	TGTGCCAGCTCACTAGGACAGGGGTTAACCTACGAGCAGTACTTC	CASSLGQGLTYEQYF
TRBV30	TRBJ2-3	TRBD2	once	TGTGCCTGGAGAGGACTAGGTCATTCAGATACGCAGTATTTT	CAWRGLGHSDTQYF
TRBV7-8	TRBJ2-2	-	once	TGTGCCAGCAGCTTAGAAACACCCGTTTGGTCCGGGGAGCTGTTTTTT	CASSLETPVWSGELFF
TRBV7-9	TRBJ1-2	-	once	TGTGCCAGCAGCTTAGACCTTGGCGGCTACACCTTC	CASSLDLGGYTF
TRBV12-2	TRBJ1-1	-	-	TGTGCAAGTCGCTTATGGGGAGATCCCCAAGCTTTCTTT	CASRLWGDPQAFF
TRBV7-2	TRBJ2-1	-	-	TGTGCCAGCAGCTCGGACTTGAATGAGCAGTTCTTC	CASSSDLNEQFF
TRBV28	TRBJ2-2	-	-	TGTGCCAGCAGTTTACAGGGGGGGTACACCGGGGAGCTGTTTTTT	CASSLQGGYTGELFF
TRBV5-1	TRBJ1-4	TRBD1	-	TGCGCCAGCAGAGTAATCGGACAGGAAAATGAAAAACTGTTTTTT	CASRVIGQENEKLFF
TRBV6-5	TRBJ1-1	-	once	TGTGCCAGCATCCCGAGGGGACCCAGGAACACTGAAGCTTTCTTT	CASIPRGPRNTEAFF
TRBV18	TRBJ2-7	TRBD2	few	TGTGCCAGCTCACCGCTCCCCACTAGCGGCCTTCCCTACGAGCAGTACTTC	CASSPLPTSGLPYEQYF
TRBV19	TRBJ1-5	-	-	TGTGCCAGTAGTCCGGGGGGGAATGGGATTCAGCCCCAGCATTTT	CASSPGGNGIQPQHF
TRBV7-9	TRBJ1-4	-	-	TGTGCCAGCAGTCAGGGCCAGCTAAATGAAAAACTGTTTTTT	CASSQGQLNEKLFF
TRBV5-1	TRBJ1-1	-	-	TGCGCCAGCAGCTTGTTCGGGAACACTGAAGCTTTCTTT	CASSLFGNTEAFF
TRBV7-9	TRBJ1-2	TRBD1	-	TGTGCCAGCAGCCAGGACAGGGGCTATGGCTACACCTTC	CASSQDRGYGYTF
TRBV4-1	TRBJ2-1	TRBD1	-	TGCGCCAGCAGCTACCAACAGGGGATCAATGAGCAGTTCTTC	CASSYQQGINEQFF
TRBV2	TRBJ1-1	-	-	TGTGCCAGCAGTGAGGCATACTTAAACACTGAAGCTTTCTTT	CASSEAYLNTEAFF
TRBV6-4	TRBJ2-7	-	-	TGTGCCAGCAGTGACCCCGGGACATTCTCCTACGAGCAGTACTTC	CASSDPGTFSYEQYF
TRBV5-1	TRBJ2-7	-	-	TGCGCCAGCAGCTTGGACAGGGACACCTACGAGCAGTACTTC	CASSLDRDTYEQYF
TRBV6-6	TRBJ1-1	-	-	TGTGCCAGCAGTTACTCTTATGGCGGGGATGACCCTGAAGCTTTCTTT	CASSYSYGGDDPEAFF
TRBV18	TRBJ2-6	-	-	TGTGCCAGCTCACCCGAACAGGGTGAATCTGGGGCCAACGTCCTGACTTTC	CASSPEQGESGANVLTF
TRBV6-6	TRBJ2-1	TRBD1	-	TGTGCCAGCAGCCTTTCCACAGGGGGACACTACAATGAGCAGTTCTTC	CASSLSTGGHYNEQFF
TRBV6-5	TRBJ1-1	-	-	TGTGCCAGCAAAGTGAGAAACGAAGCTTTCTTT	CASKVRNEAFF
TRBV29-1	TRBJ1-1	-	few	TGCAGCATGCGTCGGGGGCCCGAAGCTTTCTTT	CSMRRGPEAFF
TRBV6-5	TRBJ2-7	TRBD2	-	TGTGCCAGCAGGTACCAGACTAGCGGGCTTCCCTACGAGCAGTACTTC	CASRYQTSGLPYEQYF
TRBV2	TRBJ2-1	TRBD2	once	TGTGCCAGCAGTGAAGCCTCGGGACTACACAATGAGCAGTTCTTC	CASSEASGLHNEQFF
TRBV7-9	TRBJ1-2	TRBD1	once	TGTGCCAGCACGCCGACAGGGGATGGCTATGGCTACACCTTC	CASTPTGDGYGYTF
TRBV10-2	TRBJ2-5	TRBD1	-	TGCGCCAGCAGCGGAGGACAGGGGATACAAGAGACCCAGTACTTC	CASSGGQGIQETQYF
TRBV28	TRBJ2-5	-	-	TGTGCCAGCAGTTACATAGGACCTGTGGAGACCCAGTACTTC	CASSYIGPVETQYF
TRBV30	TRBJ1-1	-	once	TGTGCCTGGAGGAGTGATTACACTGAAGCTTTCTTT	CAWRSDYTEAFF
TRBV7-2	TRBJ2-2	-	-	TGTGCCAGCAGCTTAGGTGGTGGCGGGCTACACACCGGGGAGCTGTTTTTT	CASSLGGGGLHTGELFF
TRBV6-5	TRBJ2-2	-	-	TGTGCCAGCCGGAGAGAGAACACCGGGGAGCTGTTTTTT	CASRRENTGELFF
TRBV7-9	TRBJ1-1	-	-	TGTGCCAGCAGCTTATCAGGAACTGAAGCTTTCTTT	CASSLSGTEAFF
TRBV10-1	TRBJ2-1	TRBD1	-	TGCGCCACCAGCCCGGGACAGGGTTACAATGAGCAGTTCTTC	CATSPGQGYNEQFF
TRBV7-2	TRBJ2-1	-	-	TGTGCCAGCAGCTTATCCTCGGGAACGTGGGGTGAGCAGTTCTTC	CASSLSSGTWGEQFF
TRBV18	TRBJ1-1	-	-	TGTGCCAGCTCACCCCAGGGGACCAACACTGAAGCTTTCTTT	CASSPQGTNTEAFF
TRBV7-3	TRBJ2-3	TRBD2	-	TGTGCCAGCAGCTGGGGACTAGCGGGAGGCACAGATACGCAGTATTTT	CASSWGLAGGTDTQYF
TRBV15	TRBJ2-3	TRBD2	-	TGTGCCACCAGCACCGCTCCAGCGGGAGGGGGGCAATATACGCAGTATTTT	CATSTAPAGGGQYTQYF
TRBV5-1	TRBJ2-2	-	-	TGCGCCAGCAGCTTGGCAGGGAGTAAAAACACCGGGGAGCTGTTTTTT	CASSLAGSKNTGELFF
TRBV5-4	TRBJ2-5	-	-	TGTGCCAGCAGCTTTCTGCTCGCTAGCGAGTTGAAAGAGACCCAGTACTTC	CASSFLLASELKETQYF
TRBV2	TRBJ1-2	-	-	TGTGCCAGCCTCCCCCAGGGTAACTATGGCTACACCTTC	CASLPQGNYGYTF
TRBV4-3	TRBJ1-1	-	-	TGCGCCAGCAGCCAAGACGTCGGGACAACCAACACTGAAGCTTTCTTT	CASSQDVGTTNTEAFF
TRBV7-2	TRBJ2-5	TRBD1	-	TGTGCCAGCAGCCCGGGACAGGGCCCACAAGAGACCCAGTACTTC	CASSPGQGPQETQYF
TRBV28	TRBJ2-7	-	-	TGTGCCAGCACAGGGGAAATTGTAGGCGAGCAGTACTTC	CASTGEIVGEQYF